A single sample is the source of the 8 T cell receptor beta chains below, sequenced in a study of CD8+CD57+ T cells in acquired aplastic anemia. Genomic DNA constituted the template upon which TCR beta VDJ and CDR3 profiling was performed. TCRdb itself ran the reads through MiXCR, one entry per CDR3 protein. The sample comprises around 200,000 distinct CDR3 sequences, approximately 48% of which are singletons, and over 7.5% rests with the top ten. Whoever was chosen for sequencing had shown CD8+CD57+ cell expansion by flow cytometry. The sequenced sample was sorted CD4+, CD8+, or CD8+CD57+ T cells (not recorded which) from PBMCs. These receptors all come from a human donor with aplastic anemia.

The chain links TRBV2 to TRBJ1-5; 9 bases line up with TRBD1. With 5 bases clipped from V and 3 bases from J, the junction kept 5 bases outside the gene matches. CDR1 and CDR2 (germline): SNHLY, FYNNEI. The CDR3 totals 15 residues. The CDR3 sequence is CASSKGQGINQPQHF. The CDR3 nucleotides read TGTGCCAGCAGTAAAGGACAGGGGATCAATCAGCCCCAGCATTTT.

Comment on this clonotype: Possible read error: a much larger clone is one base away. The V and J genes are TRBV4-2 and TRBJ2-1, with TRBD1 identical over 9 bases. CDR1 and CDR2 (germline): LGHNA, YNFKEQ. This CDR3 has 15 amino acids. The CDR3 nucleotides are TGTGCCAGCAGCCTCGCTGGGACAGGGCGGAATGACCAGTTCTTC. Residues: CASSLAGTGRNDQFF.

The chain combines TRBV9 with TRBJ1-5, with no clear D. This CDR3 contains 12 residues. V was cut by 3 bases and J by 4 bases, with 5 bases left in between. CDR1 is SGDLS and CDR2 is YYNGEE in the germline V gene. Here the CDR3 reads CASSGLNQPQHF. DNA for the CDR3: TGTGCCAGCAGCGGACTGAATCAGCCCCAGCATTTT.

This clonotype was seen repeatedly, ten times or more. The chain carries TRBV5-1 and TRBJ2-7; 8 bases match TRBD1. The V gene's germline CDR1 is SGHRS and CDR2 YFSETQ. Trimming at V came to 3 bases and at J to 0 bases, leaving 2 bases not matched to a gene. This CDR3 spans 14 amino acids. The CDR3 reads CASSWTGSSYEQYF. The CDR3 DNA follows: TGCGCCAGCAGCTGGACAGGGAGCTCCTACGAGCAGTACTTC. The full variable domain, in which reference TRBV5-1 and TRBJ2-7 provide the parts outside the CDR3, is KAGVTQTPRYLIKTRGQQVTLSCSPISGHRSVSWYQQTPGQGLQFLFEYFSETQRNKGNFPGRFSGRQFSNSRSEMNVSTLELGDSALYLCASSWTGSSYEQYFGPGTRLTVT.

V gene TRBV2 combines with J gene TRBJ1-3; D unresolved. Germline V gives CDR1 SNHLY, CDR2 FYNNEI. Trimming left V 5 bases short and J 0 bases short, with 8 bases between. This CDR3 is built from 14 residues. The CDR3 sequence is CASSRTNSGNTIYF. The CDR3 region has the DNA TGTGCCAGCAGTCGGACGAACTCTGGAAACACCATATATTTT.

This clonotype has ten or more counts. This chain joins TRBV19 and TRBJ2-2; 10 positions agree with TRBD2. V lost 5 bases, J lost 7 bases, and 7 bases stayed unmatched. The CDR3 contains 15 residues. In germline, CDR1 is LNHDA, CDR2 SQIVND (reference sequence). CDR3 DNA sequence: TGTGCCAGTAGTCTTCTAGCGGGAGAGGGCGGGGAGCTGTTTTTT. As protein: CASSLLAGEGGELFF.

This clonotype was detected ten times or more. This chain uses TRBV6-1 with TRBJ1-6, with 7 positions matching TRBD1. The CDR3 sequence is 14 residues long. V lost 6 bases and J lost 10; bases outside the gene matches: 9. The V gene's germline CDR1 is MNHNS and CDR2 SASEGT. The chain's CDR3 is CASRRQGSGSPLHF. CDR3 DNA sequence: TGTGCCAGCAGACGACAGGGTTCAGGATCACCCCTCCACTTT.

The chain joins TRBV15 to TRBJ1-5; 12 bases are shared with TRBD1. Germline CDR1 reads LNHNV; CDR2 reads YYDKDF (reference sequence). This CDR3 spans 14 amino acids. J gave up 6 bases and V 9 bases, and 6 bases lay outside the gene matches. This chain's CDR3 is CATRGQGAGQPQHF. In nucleotides, the CDR3 is TGTGCCACAAGGGGACAGGGGGCCGGTCAGCCCCAGCATTTT.